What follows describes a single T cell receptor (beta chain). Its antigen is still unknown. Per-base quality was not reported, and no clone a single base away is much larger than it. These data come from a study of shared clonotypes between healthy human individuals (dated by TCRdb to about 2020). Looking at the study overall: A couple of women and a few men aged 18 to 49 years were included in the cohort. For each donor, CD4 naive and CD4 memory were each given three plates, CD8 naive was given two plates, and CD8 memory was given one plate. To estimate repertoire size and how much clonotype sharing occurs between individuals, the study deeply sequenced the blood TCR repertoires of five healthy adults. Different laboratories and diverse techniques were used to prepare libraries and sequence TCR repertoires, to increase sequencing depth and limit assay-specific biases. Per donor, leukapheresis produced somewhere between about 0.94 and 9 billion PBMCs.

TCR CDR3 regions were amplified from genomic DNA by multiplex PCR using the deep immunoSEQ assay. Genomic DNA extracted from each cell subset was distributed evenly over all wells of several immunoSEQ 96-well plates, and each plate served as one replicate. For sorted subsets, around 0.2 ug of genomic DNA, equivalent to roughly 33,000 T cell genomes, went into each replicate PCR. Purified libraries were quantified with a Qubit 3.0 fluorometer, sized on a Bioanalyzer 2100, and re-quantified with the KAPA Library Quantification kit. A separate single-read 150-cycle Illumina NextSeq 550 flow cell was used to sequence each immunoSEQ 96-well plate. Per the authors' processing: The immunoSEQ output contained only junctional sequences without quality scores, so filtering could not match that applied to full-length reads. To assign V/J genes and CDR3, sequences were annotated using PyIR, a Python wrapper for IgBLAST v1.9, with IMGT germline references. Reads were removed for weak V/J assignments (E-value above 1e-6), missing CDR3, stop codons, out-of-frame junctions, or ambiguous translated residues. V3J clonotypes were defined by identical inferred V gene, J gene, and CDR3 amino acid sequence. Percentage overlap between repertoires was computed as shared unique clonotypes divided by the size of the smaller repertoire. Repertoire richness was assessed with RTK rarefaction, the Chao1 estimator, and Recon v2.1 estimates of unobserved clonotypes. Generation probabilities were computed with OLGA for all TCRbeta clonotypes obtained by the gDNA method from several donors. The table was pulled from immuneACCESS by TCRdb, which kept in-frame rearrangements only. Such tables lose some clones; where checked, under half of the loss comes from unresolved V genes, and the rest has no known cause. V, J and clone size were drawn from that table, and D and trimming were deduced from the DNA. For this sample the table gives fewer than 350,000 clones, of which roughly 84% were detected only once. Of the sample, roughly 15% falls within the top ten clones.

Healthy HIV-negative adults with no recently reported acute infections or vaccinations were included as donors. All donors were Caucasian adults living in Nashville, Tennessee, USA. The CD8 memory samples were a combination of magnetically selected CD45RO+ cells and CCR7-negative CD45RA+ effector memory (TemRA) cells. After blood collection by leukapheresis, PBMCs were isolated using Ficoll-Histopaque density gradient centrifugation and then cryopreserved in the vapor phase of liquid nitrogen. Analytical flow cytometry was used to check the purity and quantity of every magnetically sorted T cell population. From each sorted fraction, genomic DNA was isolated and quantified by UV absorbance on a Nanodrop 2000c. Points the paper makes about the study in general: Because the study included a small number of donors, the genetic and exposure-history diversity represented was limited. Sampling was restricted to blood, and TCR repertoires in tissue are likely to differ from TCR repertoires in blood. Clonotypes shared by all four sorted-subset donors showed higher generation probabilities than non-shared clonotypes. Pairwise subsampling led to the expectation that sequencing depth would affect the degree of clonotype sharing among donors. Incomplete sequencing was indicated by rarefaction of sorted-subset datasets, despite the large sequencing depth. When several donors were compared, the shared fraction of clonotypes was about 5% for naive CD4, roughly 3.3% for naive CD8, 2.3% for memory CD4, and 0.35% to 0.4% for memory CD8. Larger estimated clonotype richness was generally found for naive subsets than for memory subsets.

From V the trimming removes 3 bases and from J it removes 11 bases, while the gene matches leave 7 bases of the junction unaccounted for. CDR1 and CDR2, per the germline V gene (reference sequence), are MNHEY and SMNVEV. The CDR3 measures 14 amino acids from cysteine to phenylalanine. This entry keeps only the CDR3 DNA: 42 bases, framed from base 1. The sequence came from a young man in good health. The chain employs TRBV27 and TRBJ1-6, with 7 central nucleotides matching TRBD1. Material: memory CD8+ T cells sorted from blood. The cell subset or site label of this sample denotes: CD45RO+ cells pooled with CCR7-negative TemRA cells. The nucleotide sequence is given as TGTGCCAGCAGTTTGACAGGGTTCGCAGCACCCCTCCACTTT. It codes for CASSLTGFAAPLHF.